This T cell receptor (beta chain) was identified during a study of cytomegalovirus exposure and HLA in healthy donors. A note on this clone: The antigen remains unidentified.

Germline V CDR1 and CDR2: SGHRS, YFSETQ. V trimming: 1 base; J trimming: 4 bases; junction bases outside the gene matches: 4. The CDR3 is 14 amino acids. Primers for the PCR totalled 60 Vbeta and 13 Jbeta. Clones were sequenced by immunoSEQ multiplex PCR, and TCRdb holds only the in-frame ones, with some missing. The profile shows about 120,000 clones, approximately 78% of them singletons. Study-wide findings and caveats: Later analysis showed most CMV-associated TCR beta chains appearing HLA-restricted. A later analysis showed that HLA-associated TCR beta chains had undergone more clonal expansion than equally common others.

The chain employs TRBV5-1 and TRBJ2-5; 7 bases are shared with TRBD1. The sequence derives from a man aged 35 to 55 in good health and CMV-seronegative. Sequences were obtained from PBMCs. CDR3 DNA sequence: TGCGCCAGCAGCTTGCCGACAGGGCGAGAGACCCAGTACTTC. This codes for CASSLPTGRETQYF.